The TCR beta chain under discussion was sequenced for a study of shared clonotypes between healthy human individuals. Germline V lookup: CDR1 LNHNV, CDR2 YYDKDF (reference sequence). The CDR3 totals 14 residues. With 0 bases removed from V and 5 bases from J, the gap between germline ends came to 7 bases. Some clones are missing from TCRdb's copy, which holds only in-frame ones; the method was immunoSEQ multiplex PCR. This table holds 2.3 million or so clones, more than 85% found once. The receptor's source is a man younger than 35 in good health. Some clones in this sample may be carry-over from other donors' samples. The J gene is TRBJ1-4, the V gene TRBV15; D is uncertain. Sequenced: naive CD4+ T cells from PBMCs. Subset given: CD45RA+ positively selected. The CDR3 bases are TGTGCCACCAGCAGAGAGGACGGGAATGAAAAACTGTTTTTT. Protein product: CATSREDGNEKLFF.